The source of this T cell receptor beta chain is a study of T cells in Graves' hyperthyroidism and ophthalmopathy. The CDR3 sequence is 16 residues long. V lost 4 bases to trimming and J lost 2 bases; unmatched junction nucleotides: 7. TCR beta CDR3 region amplification was performed from RNA transcripts. HTBI primers drove first-round RT-PCR of the TCR CDR3. TCRdb ran MiXCR on the multiplex PCR reads and lists one entry per CDR3 protein. The sample has hundreds of thousands of distinct CDR3 sequences, around 20% seen once. This sequence was found in a woman between 50 and 59 years old with Graves' hyperthyroidism that later progressed to Graves' ophthalmopathy. The chain is built from TRBV12-3 or TRBV12-4 and TRBJ1-2; TRBD1 agrees at 10 bases. Sequenced: blood. CDR3 amino acids: CASSYKVGQGNYGYTF. The CDR3 DNA reads TGTGCCAGCAGTTACAAAGTGGGACAGGGGAACTATGGCTACACCTTC.